The T cell receptor beta chain described here comes from a study of T cells in localized non-small cell lung cancer. Study results and limitations: Owing to sequencing of a solitary tumor region, heterogeneity cannot be discounted.

This CDR3 is 11 amino acids long. V lost 7 bases and J lost 9, with 10 bases in between. From germline, CDR1 is MNHNS and CDR2 SASEGT. Notes on this clone: Its antigen is unidentified.

TCRdb's table, derived via immunoSEQ multiplex PCR, lists solely in-frame clones and lacks some. The sample lists 25,000 to 35,000 clones; approximately 90% were seen once. Sequenced here: peripheral blood, sampled before any cancer treatment. The chain has TRBV6-1 and TRBJ2-1, with D uncertain. The clonotype comes from a woman aged 40-75 years with stage I lung adenocarcinoma. The CDR3 coding sequence is TGTGCCAGCACCGGCCTGGGTGAGCAGTTCTTC. This sequence encodes CASTGLGEQFF.